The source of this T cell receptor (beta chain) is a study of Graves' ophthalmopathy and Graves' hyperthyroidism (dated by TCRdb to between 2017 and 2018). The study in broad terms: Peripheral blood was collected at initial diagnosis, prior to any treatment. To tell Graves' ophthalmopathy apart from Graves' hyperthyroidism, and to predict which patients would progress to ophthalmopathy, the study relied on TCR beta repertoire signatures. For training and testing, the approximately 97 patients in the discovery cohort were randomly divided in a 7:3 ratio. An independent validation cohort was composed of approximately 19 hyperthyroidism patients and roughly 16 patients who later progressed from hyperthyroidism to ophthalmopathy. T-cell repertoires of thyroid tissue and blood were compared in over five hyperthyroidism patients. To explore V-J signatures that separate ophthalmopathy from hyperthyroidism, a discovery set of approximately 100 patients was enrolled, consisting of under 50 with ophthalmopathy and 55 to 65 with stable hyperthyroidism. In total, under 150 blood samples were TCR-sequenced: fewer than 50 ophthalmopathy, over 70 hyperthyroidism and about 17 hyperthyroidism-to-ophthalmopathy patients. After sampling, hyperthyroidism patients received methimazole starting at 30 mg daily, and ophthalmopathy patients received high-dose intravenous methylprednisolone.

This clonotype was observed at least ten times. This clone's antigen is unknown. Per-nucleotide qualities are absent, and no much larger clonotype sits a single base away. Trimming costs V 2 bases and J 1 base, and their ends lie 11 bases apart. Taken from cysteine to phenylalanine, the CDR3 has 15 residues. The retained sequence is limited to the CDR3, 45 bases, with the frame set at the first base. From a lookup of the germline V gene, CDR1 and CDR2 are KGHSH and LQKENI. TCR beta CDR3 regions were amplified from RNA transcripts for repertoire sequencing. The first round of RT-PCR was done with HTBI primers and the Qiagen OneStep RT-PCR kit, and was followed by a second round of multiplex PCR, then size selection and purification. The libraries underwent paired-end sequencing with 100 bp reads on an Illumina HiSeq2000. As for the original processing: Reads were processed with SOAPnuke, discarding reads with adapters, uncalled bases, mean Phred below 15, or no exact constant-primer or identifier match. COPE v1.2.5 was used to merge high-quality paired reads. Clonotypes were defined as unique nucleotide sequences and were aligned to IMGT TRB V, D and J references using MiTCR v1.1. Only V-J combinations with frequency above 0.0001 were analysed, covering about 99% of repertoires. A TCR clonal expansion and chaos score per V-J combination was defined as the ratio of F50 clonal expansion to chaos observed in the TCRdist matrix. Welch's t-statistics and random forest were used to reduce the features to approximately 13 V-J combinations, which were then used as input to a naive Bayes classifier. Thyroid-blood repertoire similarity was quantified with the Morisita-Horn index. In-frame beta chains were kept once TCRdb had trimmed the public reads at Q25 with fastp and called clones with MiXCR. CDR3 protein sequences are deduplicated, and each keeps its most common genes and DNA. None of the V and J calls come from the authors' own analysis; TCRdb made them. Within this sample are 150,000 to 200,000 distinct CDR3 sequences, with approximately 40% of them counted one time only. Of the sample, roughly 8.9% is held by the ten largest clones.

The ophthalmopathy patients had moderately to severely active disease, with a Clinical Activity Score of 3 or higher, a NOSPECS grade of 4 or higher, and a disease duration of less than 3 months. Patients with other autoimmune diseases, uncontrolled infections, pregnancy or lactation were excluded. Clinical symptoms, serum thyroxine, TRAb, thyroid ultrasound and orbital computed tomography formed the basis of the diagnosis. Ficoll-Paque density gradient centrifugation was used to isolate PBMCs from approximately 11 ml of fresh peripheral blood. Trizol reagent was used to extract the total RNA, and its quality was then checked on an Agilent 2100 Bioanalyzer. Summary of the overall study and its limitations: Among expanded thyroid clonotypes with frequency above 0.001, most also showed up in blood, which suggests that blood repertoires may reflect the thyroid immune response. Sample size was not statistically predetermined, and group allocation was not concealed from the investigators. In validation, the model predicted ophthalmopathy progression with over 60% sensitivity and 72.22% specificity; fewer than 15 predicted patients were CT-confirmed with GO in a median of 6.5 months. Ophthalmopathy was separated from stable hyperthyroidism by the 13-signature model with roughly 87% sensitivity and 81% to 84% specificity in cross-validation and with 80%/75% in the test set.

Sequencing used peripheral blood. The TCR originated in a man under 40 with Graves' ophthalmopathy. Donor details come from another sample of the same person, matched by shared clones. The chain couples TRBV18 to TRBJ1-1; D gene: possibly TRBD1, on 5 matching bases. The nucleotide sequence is TGTGCCAGCTCACCAGTCCGCAGGGAGAACACTGAAGCTTTCTTT. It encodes CASSPVRRENTEAFF.